Each of the 9 T cell receptor beta chains below was sequenced from the same sample in a study of T cell responses to AZD1222 COVID-19 vaccine. Some clones are missing from TCRdb's copy, which holds only in-frame ones; the method was immunoSEQ multiplex PCR. The sample lists about 140,000 clones; 85% were seen once. The specimen was peripheral blood, collected 28 days after the second dose of the MenACWY control vaccine. The receptors come from an adult who received the MenACWY meningococcal vaccine as a control.

This clone has a handful of counts. This sequence joins TRBV27 and TRBJ1-3; tentative D call: TRBD1 (6 bases). Looked up from germline, CDR1 is MNHEY and CDR2 is SMNVEV (reference sequence). This CDR3 spans 20 amino acids. The ends were cut back, 5 bases at V and 4 bases at J, with 30 bases in the middle. The CDR3 sequence is CASSPYQGLFIRTTGNTIYF. The CDR3 nucleotides are TGTGCCAGCAGTCCCTACCAGGGGTTGTTTATTAGGACTACCGGAAACACCATATATTTT.

The chain joins TRBV2 to TRBJ2-7, with 9 positions matching TRBD1. Germline V CDR1 and CDR2: SNHLY, FYNNEI. The junction had 5 bases not matched to a gene; V was cut back by 3 bases and J by 8 bases. This CDR3 contains 13 residues. The CDR3 loop reads CASSDRDRVKQYV. For the CDR3, the DNA is TGTGCCAGCAGTGATCGGGACAGGGTTAAGCAGTACGTC.

The J gene is TRBJ2-7, the V gene TRBV7-8; 9 nucleotides agree with TRBD1. J gave up 1 base and V 5 bases, and 9 bases lay outside the gene matches. The CDR3 consists of 16 residues. Germline V gene lookup returns CDR1 SGHVS and CDR2 FQNEAQ. For the CDR3, the DNA is TGTGCCAGCAGCCCCCGGGACAGGGAACTTTCCTACGAGCAGTACTTC. The encoded protein is CASSPRDRELSYEQYF.

J is TRBJ1-1 and V is TRBV18, with no clear D. V was shortened by 2 bases and J by 8 bases, with 9 bases between the two germline ends. Germline lookup yields CDR1 KGHSH and CDR2 LQKENI. The CDR3 is made up of 12 amino acids. The CDR3 DNA reads TGTGCCAGCTCACCAGCGGGCTTCGAAGCTTTCTTT. It translates to CASSPAGFEAFF.

The V gene is TRBV5-1, the J gene TRBJ1-2; a weak D match, TRBD1 (5 bases). The V and J ends lost 4 bases and 2 bases respectively, with 9 bases between them. The CDR3 is 13 residues long. Germline values: CDR1 SGHRS, CDR2 YFSETQ. The CDR3 DNA reads TGCGCCAGCAGCCCGGGACCCAACTATGGCTACACCTTC. This translates into CASSPGPNYGYTF. Based on the CDR3 plus reference TRBV5-1 and TRBJ1-2, the full variable domain is KAGVTQTPRYLIKTRGQQVTLSCSPISGHRSVSWYQQTPGQGLQFLFEYFSETQRNKGNFPGRFSGRQFSNSRSEMNVSTLELGDSALYLCASSPGPNYGYTFGSGTRLTVV.

The chain recombines TRBV20-1 with TRBJ1-5; a possible D gene is TRBD1 (5 bases). The germline V and J ends were trimmed by 3 bases and 1 base, with 13 bases remaining between them. The CDR3 has 15 amino acids. Germline loops: CDR1 DFQATT, CDR2 SNEGSKA (reference sequence). CDR3 DNA: TGCAGTGCTAGTCCTGGTGGGGGAAGCAATCAGCCCCAGCATTTT. Amino acid sequence: CSASPGGGSNQPQHF.

V gene TRBV11-3 combines with J gene TRBJ2-1; possible D gene TRBD1, 6 bases. The germline V gene encodes CDR1 SGHNT and CDR2 YENEEA. There are 17 residues in the CDR3. V lost 1 base and J lost 8, with 21 bases in between. The CDR3 spells CASSLGMRQGHQDEQFF. CDR3 in DNA: TGTGCCAGCAGCTTAGGAATGAGGCAGGGGCATCAGGATGAGCAGTTCTTC.

The chain has TRBV7-2 and TRBJ1-1, with unresolved D. The CDR3 runs 13 residues. V lost 8 bases and J lost 5, with 15 bases in between. Germline V gives CDR1 SGHTA, CDR2 FQGNSA. The CDR3 is CASLLTPRTEAFF. The CDR3 nucleotides read TGTGCCAGCCTTCTGACTCCCCGGACTGAAGCTTTCTTT.

The gene calls are TRBV27 and TRBJ1-2; 7 bases are shared with TRBD1. V lost 5 bases and J lost 2; bases outside the gene matches: 2. The CDR3 has 13 amino acids. Per germline, CDR1 MNHEY and CDR2 SMNVEV (reference sequence). The CDR3 DNA reads as TGTGCCAGCAGTGAGACAGGGAACTATGGCTACACCTTC. Residues: CASSETGNYGYTF.